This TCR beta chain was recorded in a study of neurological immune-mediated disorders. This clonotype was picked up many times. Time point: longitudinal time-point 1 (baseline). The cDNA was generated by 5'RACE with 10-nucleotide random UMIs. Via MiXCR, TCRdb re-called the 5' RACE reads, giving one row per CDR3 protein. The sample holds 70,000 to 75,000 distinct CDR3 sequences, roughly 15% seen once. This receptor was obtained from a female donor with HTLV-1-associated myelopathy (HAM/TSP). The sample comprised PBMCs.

The CDR3 here is CSVRIPSYEQYF. The CDR3 coding sequence is TGCAGCGTAAGAATCCCCTCCTACGAGCAGTACTTC. The V gene is TRBV29-1, the J gene TRBJ2-7; D ambiguous. V lost 6 bases and J lost 0, with 9 bases in between. The CDR3 has 12 residues. CDR1 and CDR2 from the germline V gene are SQVTM and ANQGSEA.